Listed here are 11 T cell receptor beta chains from one sample, sequenced in a study of blood T cell repertoires in COVID-19. The method was immunoSEQ multiplex PCR; TCRdb's version includes in-frame clones alone and lacks a portion of them. The data show under 200,000 clones, more than 75% seen once. Sequencing used PBMCs or T cells enriched from blood (not recorded which). The receptors were sampled from a woman aged 45-59 years who had recovered from COVID-19.

A single count supports this clone. The V call is TRBV24-1, the J call TRBJ2-5; a weak D match, TRBD1 (6 bases). With 3 bases removed from V and 4 bases from J, the gap between germline ends came to 14 bases. The germline CDR1 and CDR2 sequences are KGHDR and SFDVKD. The CDR3 runs to 15 residues. This CDR3 is CATSDTRQVGETQYF. CDR3 bases: TGTGCCACCAGTGATACCCGACAGGTCGGAGAGACCCAGTACTTC.

V usage is TRBV30 and J usage is TRBJ2-3; 15 bases align to TRBD2. The CDR3 loop spans 18 amino acids. V shed 0 bases, J shed 2 bases, and the junction held 6 bases outside the gene matches. Germline CDR1 reads GTSNPN; CDR2 reads SVGIG (reference sequence). CDR3 in amino acids: CAWSVSGLAGGPTDTQYF. CDR3 in DNA: TGTGCCTGGAGTGTATCAGGACTAGCGGGAGGGCCCACAGATACGCAGTATTTT.

This clone was seen a single time. The rearrangement joins TRBV27 to TRBJ2-6, with D uncertain. Germline V CDR1 and CDR2: MNHEY, SMNVEV (reference sequence). The ends were cut back, 6 bases at V and 4 bases at J, with 7 bases in the middle. This CDR3 has 13 residues. CDR3 sequence: CASSLLGANVLTF. The CDR3, as DNA: TGTGCCAGCAGCCTCCTCGGGGCCAACGTCCTGACTTTC. The full variable domain, its missing parts supplied by reference TRBV27 and TRBJ2-6, is EAQVTQNPRYLITVTGKKLTVTCSQNMNHEYMSWYRQDPGLGLRQIYYSMNVEVTDKGDVPEGYKVSRKEKRNFPLILESPSPNQTSLYFCASSLLGANVLTFGAGSRLTVL.

The chain is built from TRBV6-5 and TRBJ1-4; 8 bases are shared with TRBD1. V trimming: 8 bases; J trimming: 0 bases; junction bases outside the gene matches: 5. Germline loops: CDR1 MNHEY, CDR2 SVGAGI. The CDR3 is 15 amino acids. The CDR3 protein is CASRDRRTTNEKLFF. DNA for the CDR3: TGTGCCAGCCGGGACAGGAGGACAACTAATGAAAAACTGTTTTTT.

The chain combines TRBV5-1 with TRBJ1-1, with D possibly TRBD1 on 5 matching bases. CDR3 size: 16 residues. Germline V lookup: CDR1 SGHRS, CDR2 YFSETQ. With 0 bases removed from V and 5 bases from J, the gap between germline ends came to 17 bases. CDR3 DNA: TGCGCCAGCAGCTTGGGGCGTGCGTTCCCAGGGACTGAAGCTTTCTTT. Residues: CASSLGRAFPGTEAFF.

Only one count was recorded for this clone. This chain uses TRBV21-1 with TRBJ2-7; the table's D call, TRBD2, was not checked against the DNA. TRBV21-1 is given as a pseudogene. The length of the CDR3 is 17 residues. CDR3 sequence reads: CASNRLIAGGRAYEQYF. CDR3 DNA sequence: TGTGCCAGCAATAGACTTATAGCGGGAGGGAGGGCCTACGAGCAGTACTTC.

This chain joins TRBV7-2 and TRBJ2-7; D might be TRBD1 (5 bases). Trimming cost V 6 bases and J 3 bases, with 18 bases left between them. The germline V gene has CDR1 SGHTA and CDR2 FQGNSA. The CDR3 has 15 amino acids. CDR3 sequence reads: CASRLRIRAFYEQYF. The CDR3 DNA reads as TGTGCCAGCAGACTACGAATCAGGGCCTTCTACGAGCAGTACTTC.

This chain joins TRBV30 and TRBJ1-2; possibly TRBD1 for D (6 bases). V lost 8 bases and J lost 4, with 14 bases in between. In germline, CDR1 is GTSNPN, CDR2 SVGIG (reference sequence). The CDR3 has 12 residues. The CDR3 spells CAGWTATYGYTF. The CDR3 DNA reads as TGTGCCGGCTGGACAGCGACCTATGGCTACACCTTC.

The chain has TRBV7-9 and TRBJ2-7, with a weak D call TRBD2 (6 bases). CDR1 SEHNR and CDR2 FQNEAQ come from the germline V gene (reference sequence). V gave up 4 bases and J gave up 3 bases, with 16 bases separating them. The CDR3 runs to 15 residues. CDR3 sequence: CASSYPGLLDYEQYF. CDR3 nucleotides: TGTGCCAGCAGCTACCCGGGACTTCTAGACTACGAGCAGTACTTC.

The chain is built from TRBV24-1 and TRBJ1-2; 8 bases map to TRBD1. Germline trimming cut 1 base from V and 6 bases from J; bases unmatched to any gene: 3. Germline V CDR1 and CDR2: KGHDR, SFDVKD. The CDR3 runs 14 residues. The CDR3 region has the DNA TGTGCCACCAGTGATTTCAGGGGGCGCGATGGCTACACCTTC. Translated, it gives CATSDFRGRDGYTF.

The genes are TRBV3-1 (or the pseudogene TRBV3-2) and TRBJ2-5; 9 bases map to TRBD2. In germline, CDR1 is LGHDT, CDR2 YNNKEL (reference sequence). V dropped 1 base and J dropped 7; count of bases not matched to a gene: 10. The CDR3 extends over 16 amino acids. In DNA form, the CDR3 reads TGTGCCAGCAGCCAAGGGGTGTCTAGCGGGATTGTGACCCAGTACTTC. This codes for CASSQGVSSGIVTQYF.